Listed below are T cell receptor beta chains from one sample, sequenced in a study of cytomegalovirus exposure and HLA in healthy donors. Repertoires were generated with immunoSEQ multiplex PCR, while TCRdb's copy carries only in-frame clones and drops some. The table has about 110,000 clones, over 70% seen once; the top ten hold 0.79%. The specimen sequenced was PBMCs. The receptors stem from a boy aged 5-17 years in good health and CMV-seronegative. Both conserved end residues are part of each CDR3. Each record gives: J gene, V gene, clone size, D gene, CDR3 DNA, CDR3 protein. A D gene is named only where the DNA matches it firmly. The size entry is marked missing in some rows and otherwise reads once, few, many or a size class.

TRBJ1-2	TRBV5-4	.	.	TGTGCCAGCAGCACCAGAGGGGACAATGGCTACACCTTC	CASSTRGDNGYTF
TRBJ1-3	TRBV2	few	.	TGTGCCAGCAGTGAGCGGTGGGGAAACACCATATATTTT	CASSERWGNTIYF
TRBJ2-3	TRBV12-5	.	TRBD2	TGTGCTAGTGGTACCTCATTCCAGCGGGTCCGGGGGGGCACAGATACGCAGTATTTT	CASGTSFQRVRGGTDTQYF
TRBJ2-7	TRBV13	.	TRBD1	TGTGCCAGCAGCTTAGGGCCTGGGACAGGGAGTCTCGAGCAGTACTTC	CASSLGPGTGSLEQYF
TRBJ1-5	TRBV9	.	TRBD1	TGTGCCAGCAGCGTAGGGGCAGGGGGCGCGGATCAGCCCCAGCATTTT	CASSVGAGGADQPQHF
TRBJ2-5	TRBV7-6	once	.	TGTGCCAGCAGCTTAGGGGCTCAAGAGACCCAGTACTTC	CASSLGAQETQYF
TRBJ1-1	TRBV28	few	TRBD1	TGTGCCAGCAGTTCCCCGGGACAGGGTACGGATGAAGCTTTCTTT	CASSSPGQGTDEAFF
TRBJ2-4	TRBV7-3	once	TRBD1	TGTGCCAGCAGCTCAACAGGGGGCGGTGGCATTCAGTACTTC	CASSSTGGGGIQYF
TRBJ1-3	TRBV18	.	.	TGTGCCAGCTCACCACCGGGCGCCTTCTCTGGAAACACCATATATTTT	CASSPPGAFSGNTIYF
TRBJ1-1	TRBV14	few	.	TGTGCCAGCAGCACGGACAGGAACACTGAAGCTTTCTTT	CASSTDRNTEAFF
TRBJ1-4	TRBV28	.	.	TGTGCCAGCCGACCAGGGGCTTATGAAAAACTGTTTTTT	CASRPGAYEKLFF
TRBJ1-1	TRBV5-1	.	.	TGCGCCAGCAAAGATACAGGGTACGAAGCTTTCTTT	CASKDTGYEAFF
TRBJ1-5	TRBV10-3	.	TRBD1	TGTGCCATCAGTCGTGGGGACAGGGAGAGTGGTCAGCCCCAGCATTTT	CAISRGDRESGQPQHF
TRBJ1-3	TRBV9	.	TRBD1	TGTGCCAGCAGCGCCGGGACAGCCGGATATTTT	CASSAGTAGYF
TRBJ2-6	TRBV4-3	few	.	TGCGCCAGCAGCGTCCATGGCGGGGCTGGGGCCAACGTCCTGACTTTC	CASSVHGGAGANVLTF
TRBJ1-2	TRBV9	.	TRBD1	TGTGCCAGCAGCGTAGCTGGGACAGGGGGCTATGGCTACACCTTC	CASSVAGTGGYGYTF
TRBJ1-6	TRBV4-3	.	.	TGCGCCAGCAGAGATACAGGGTTCACCTATAATTCACCCCTCCACTTT	CASRDTGFTYNSPLHF
TRBJ2-1	TRBV29-1	few	TRBD1	TGCAGCGCCGACAGGGTTAATGAGCAGTTCTTC	CSADRVNEQFF
TRBJ2-5	TRBV10-1	.	.	TGCGCCAGCAGTGGGACATACCAAGAGACCCAGTACTTC	CASSGTYQETQYF
TRBJ2-7	TRBV6-5	.	.	TGTGCCAGCAGTTACGGTTTGGGGCCCTACGAGCAGTACTTC	CASSYGLGPYEQYF
TRBJ1-2	TRBV6-1	.	.	TGTGCCAGCAGTGGACAGTTAGCTAACTATGGCTACACCTTC	CASSGQLANYGYTF
TRBJ2-2	TRBV10-3	.	TRBD1	TGTGCCATTCCCGGGACAGGGCCCACCGGGGAGCTGTTTTTT	CAIPGTGPTGELFF
TRBJ1-5	TRBV6-1	.	.	TGTGCCAGCAGTGAAGTACAGATGAATCAGCCCCAGCATTTT	CASSEVQMNQPQHF
TRBJ1-1	TRBV19	few	.	TGTGCCAGTAGTGTGTCCCACATGAACACTGAAGCTTTCTTT	CASSVSHMNTEAFF
TRBJ2-5	TRBV7-2	.	TRBD1	TGTGCCAGCAGGACTTATGACAGGGTCAGGGAGACCCAGTACTTC	CASRTYDRVRETQYF
TRBJ2-1	TRBV20-1	.	.	TGCAGTGCTAGAGTGCTAGTGGTTGAGTTCTTC	CSARVLVVEFF
TRBJ1-2	TRBV27	.	.	TGTGCCAGCAGTTTATGGGCAGGGGTTGAAAATGGCTACACCTTC	CASSLWAGVENGYTF